These T cell receptor beta chains were read from a single sample in a study of blood T cell repertoires in COVID-19. Produced via immunoSEQ multiplex PCR; TCRdb's table is partial and in-frame only. The table has fewer than 250,000 clones, 92% seen once. The sample comprised peripheral blood. The source is a young man with COVID-19, enrolled during active disease. The CDR3 runs from the conserved cysteine through the conserved F or W. D genes are given only for firm matches. Expanded clones are given a class, and other clones once, few, many or no size at all.

TRBJ2-2 | . | . | TRBV6-5 | TGTGCCAGCACCGAAGGAGGGTTTGGGGAGCTGTTTTTT | CASTEGGFGELFF
TRBJ2-5 | . | . | TRBV3-1/TRBV3-2 | TGTGCCAGCAGCTATGCGGGACAGAAAGAGACCCAGTACTTC | CASSYAGQKETQYF
TRBJ2-1 | . | TRBD2 | TRBV7-9 | TGTGCCAGCAGCCCTGGGACTAGCGGGACATTCAATGAGCAGTTCTTC | CASSPGTSGTFNEQFF
TRBJ2-1 | . | TRBD2 | TRBV5-1 | TGCGCCAGCCGACCGCGGGGGGGGCTTAACAATGAGCAGTTCTTC | CASRPRGGLNNEQFF
TRBJ1-3 | . | TRBD1 | TRBV6-6 | TGTGCCAGCAGTATGACAGGGAACGGAAACACCATATATTTT | CASSMTGNGNTIYF
TRBJ2-1 | . | . | TRBV14 | TGTGCCAGCAGCCAAGATCTAGGAAATGAGCAGTTCTTC | CASSQDLGNEQFF
TRBJ1-2 | . | . | TRBV12-5 | TGTGCTAGTGGTTTGGGGGACTACTATGGCTACACCTTC | CASGLGDYYGYTF
TRBJ1-1 | . | . | TRBV12-5 | TGTGCTAGTGGTTTGAGACAGGCGACTGAAGCTTTCTTT | CASGLRQATEAFF
TRBJ1-1 | . | TRBD1 | TRBV2 | TGTGCCAGCAATGGAGACAGGGGAGTCGTGAACACTGAAGCTTTCTTT | CASNGDRGVVNTEAFF
TRBJ2-1 | . | TRBD1 | TRBV28 | TGTGCCAGCAGTTTTTCCGGACAGGGGAGAGGTGAGCAGTTCTTC | CASSFSGQGRGEQFF
TRBJ1-2 | . | . | TRBV5-6 | TGTGCCAGCAGCGAACAGGGTTCTGGCTACACCTTC | CASSEQGSGYTF
TRBJ1-6 | once | . | TRBV21-1 | TGTGCCAGCAGCGTTCGGGACAGGGCACATTCACCCCTCCACTTT | CASSVRDRAHSPLHF
TRBJ1-1 | . | . | TRBV12-3/TRBV12-4 | TGTGCCAGCAGTTTAGTAGAGAACACTGAAGCTTTCTTT | CASSLVENTEAFF
TRBJ1-1 | . | . | TRBV5-4 | TGTGCCAGCAGCTTCGGGTCGTTTAAAGGGGACACTGAAGCTTTCTTT | CASSFGSFKGDTEAFF
TRBJ1-2 | . | TRBD1 | TRBV19 | TGTGCCAGTAAACCGGGACAGGGATTCGACTATGGCTACACCTTC | CASKPGQGFDYGYTF
TRBJ1-6 | . | . | TRBV6-5 | TGTGCCAGCAGTTACGACACTAGGATTAATTCACCCCTCCACTTT | CASSYDTRINSPLHF
TRBJ1-2 | . | TRBD1 | TRBV6-5 | TGTGCCAGCGACCCCGGAGGGGGCTTGAAGGGCTACACCTTC | CASDPGGGLKGYTF
TRBJ2-7 | . | . | TRBV18 | TGTGCCAGCTCACGGTACGGTGGCGGGACGAGAGACTACGAGCAGTACTTC | CASSRYGGGTRDYEQYF
TRBJ1-5 | . | . | TRBV7-2 | TGTGCCAGCAGTCGCCAACCAGATCAGCCCCAGCATTTT | CASSRQPDQPQHF
TRBJ2-5 | . | TRBD2 | TRBV3-1/TRBV3-2 | TGTGCCAGCAGTCGATTACCGGGACTAGCGGGGGGGCCGGAGACCCAGTACTTC | CASSRLPGLAGGPETQYF
TRBJ1-1 | . | TRBD1 | TRBV6-1 | TGTGCCAGCAGGGAAGGGGGCGGGGGCACTGAAGCTTTCTTT | CASREGGGGTEAFF
TRBJ1-1 | . | . | TRBV18 | TGTGCCAGCTCCCAAGGGGTTAGCGAAGCTTTCTTT | CASSQGVSEAFF
TRBJ2-3 | . | TRBD1 | TRBV12-3/TRBV12-4 | TGTGCCAGCAGTTTGGGACAGGGGCCGCAGTATTTT | CASSLGQGPQYF
TRBJ2-7 | . | . | TRBV27 | TGTGCCAGCAGTTTAGATCAGGGGATAGGCGAGCAGTACTTC | CASSLDQGIGEQYF
TRBJ2-2 | . | TRBD1 | TRBV11-3 | TGTGCCAGCAGCTTAGATAGTTGGACAGGGAACACCGGGGAGCTGTTTTTT | CASSLDSWTGNTGELFF
TRBJ1-6 | few | . | TRBV2 | TGTGCCAGCAGTCCCCTTAGGGGTTCACCCCTCCACTTT | CASSPLRGSPLHF
TRBJ1-2 | . | TRBD1 | TRBV11-2 | TGTGCCAGCAGCTTAGCCGGGACAGGGGAGGGCTACACCTTC | CASSLAGTGEGYTF
TRBJ1-1 | . | TRBD1 | TRBV18 | TGTGCCAGCTCACCACCGGACAGGGACACTATAATCATGGGAGCTTTCTTT | CASSPPDRDTIIMGAFF
TRBJ1-1 | . | TRBD1 | TRBV19 | TGTGCCAGTCTAGGTACAGACAGGGCCCCGAGCACTGAAGCTTTCTTT | CASLGTDRAPSTEAFF
TRBJ1-4 | few | TRBD1 | TRBV7-9 | TGTGCCAGCAGCTTAGGACCGGGACAGGGCTATGAAAAACTGTTTTTT | CASSLGPGQGYEKLFF
TRBJ1-2 | . | . | TRBV3-1/TRBV3-2 | TGTGCCAGCAGCCAAGATTTAAGAGGAAATGGCTACACCTTC | CASSQDLRGNGYTF
TRBJ1-3 | . | TRBD1 | TRBV7-6 | TGTGCCAGCAGCGACCCCGGGACAGGCTTAAGATCTGGAAACACCATATATTTT | CASSDPGTGLRSGNTIYF
TRBJ2-7 | . | TRBD1 | TRBV5-6 | TGTGCCAGCAGCGCGGACAGGGGGCTTCGCGAGCAGTACTTC | CASSADRGLREQYF
TRBJ1-3 | . | TRBD1 | TRBV12-5 | TGTGCTAGTGGTTTCTACTACGGGACAGGCTCTGGAAACACCATATATTTT | CASGFYYGTGSGNTIYF
TRBJ2-1 | . | TRBD2 | TRBV5-1 | TGCGCCAGCAGCTGGACGACTAGCGGGGGGAACAATGAGCAGTTCTTC | CASSWTTSGGNNEQFF
TRBJ1-2 | . | . | TRBV12-3/TRBV12-4 | TGTGCCAGCAGTTTAAAGGCAGGGGCTGGCTACACCTTC | CASSLKAGAGYTF
TRBJ2-1 | . | TRBD1 | TRBV12-3/TRBV12-4 | TGTGCCAGCAGACCCGGGACAGGGACTGAGCAGTTCTTC | CASRPGTGTEQFF
TRBJ2-2 | . | . | TRBV2 | TGTGCCAGCAGTGAAGACGGTCGGACCGGGGAGCTGTTTTTT | CASSEDGRTGELFF
TRBJ1-2 | . | . | TRBV14 | TGTGCCAGCAGCCAAGGTCGGCAGGGGAGCTATGGCTACACCTTC | CASSQGRQGSYGYTF
TRBJ2-7 | . | TRBD1 | TRBV6-5 | TGTGCCAGCAGGCGACAGGGGACCCGTTCCTACGAGCAGTACTTC | CASRRQGTRSYEQYF
TRBJ1-2 | . | . | TRBV5-4 | TGTGCCAGCAGCCCAGGCGGGTCTTTGACCTACACCTTC | CASSPGGSLTYTF
TRBJ2-1 | . | TRBD1 | TRBV5-4 | TGTGCCAGCAGCTTGGAGGGGGCCCTTGGTAATGAGCAGTTCTTC | CASSLEGALGNEQFF
TRBJ2-2 | . | . | TRBV21-1 | TGTGCCAGCATTGGTGGGCACAAGAACACCGGGGAGCTGTTTTTT | CASIGGHKNTGELFF
TRBJ2-1 | . | . | TRBV10-1 | TGCGCCAGTAGTCAAAATGAGATGAGCTCCTACAATGAGCAGTTCTTC | CASSQNEMSSYNEQFF
TRBJ2-2 | . | . | TRBV9 | TGTGCCAGCAGCATGACGGGGACCGGGGAGCTGTTTTTT | CASSMTGTGELFF
TRBJ2-7 | . | TRBD1 | TRBV6-5 | TGTGCCAGCAGCAGGACAGGACCCTACGAGCAGTACTTC | CASSRTGPYEQYF